The 15 T cell receptor beta chains presented below share a single source sample, sequenced in a study of blood T cell repertoires in COVID-19. Only in-frame clones appear in the TCRdb table, and some are missing; sequencing was by immunoSEQ multiplex PCR. Of 180,000 or so clones listed, about three quarters are singletons. Sequenced input: peripheral blood. These receptors came from a woman aged 45-65 years with active or convalescent COVID-19.

The chain is built from TRBV5-1 and TRBJ2-7; 8 nucleotides match TRBD1. Per germline, CDR1 SGHRS and CDR2 YFSETQ. The CDR3 covers 14 residues. With 4 bases clipped from V and 7 bases from J, the junction kept 10 bases outside the gene matches. CDR3 sequence (DNA): TGCGCCAGCAGCCAGAGGACAGGGTCTGATGAGCAGTACTTC. Translating gives CASSQRTGSDEQYF.

This chain links TRBV18 with TRBJ1-2; 10 bases match TRBD1. V shed 3 bases and J 6 bases; nucleotides not matched to a gene: 7. This CDR3 comprises 15 residues. CDR1 is KGHSH and CDR2 is LQKENI in the germline V gene. CDR3 region: CASSPRGQGMDGYTF. The CDR3 DNA follows: TGTGCCAGCTCACCTCGGGGACAGGGGATGGATGGCTACACCTTC.

The chain recombines TRBV2 with TRBJ1-1, with 8 bases identical to TRBD1. The trim removed 4 bases at V and 3 bases at J, leaving 4 bases unmatched. Germline values: CDR1 SNHLY, CDR2 FYNNEI. This CDR3 has 14 residues. The CDR3 bases are TGTGCCAGCAGTGGACAGGGGAGGGACACTGAAGCTTTCTTT. It yields the protein CASSGQGRDTEAFF.

The chain carries TRBV6-2 or TRBV6-3 and TRBJ1-4; 8 bases line up with TRBD1. CDR1 is MNHEY and CDR2 is SVGEGT in the germline V gene. With 6 bases clipped from V and 9 bases from J, the junction kept 12 bases outside the gene matches. CDR3 length: 15 amino acids. For the CDR3, the DNA is TGTGCCAGCAGCCAATCCGGGACAGGAGAGAAAAAACTGTTTTTT. Encoded protein: CASSQSGTGEKKLFF.

This clone occurred a few times. The chain is built from TRBV30 and TRBJ1-2, with D possibly TRBD1 on 5 matching bases. This CDR3 is built from 12 residues. V shed 1 base and J shed 7 bases, with 10 bases lying between them. The germline gives CDR1 GTSNPN, CDR2 SVGIG (reference sequence). The CDR3 loop is CAWSGGGAGYTF. The DNA of the CDR3 is TGTGCCTGGAGTGGTGGAGGGGCTGGCTACACCTTC.

The chain carries TRBV5-1 and TRBJ1-6; 8 bases fit TRBD1. V dropped 1 base and J dropped 7; count of bases not matched to a gene: 4. Germline V gene sequence: CDR1 SGHRS, CDR2 YFSETQ. The CDR3 loop spans 15 amino acids. The CDR3 DNA follows: TGCGCCAGCAGCTTGCGCCAGGGGGCAAATTCACCCCTCCACTTT. Translating gives CASSLRQGANSPLHF.

In DNA form, the CDR3 reads TGCGCCAGCAGCCAAGTCTCCGGTGCCTACAATGAGCAGTTCTTC. Protein product: CASSQVSGAYNEQFF. This chain connects TRBV4-3 to TRBJ2-1; D unclear. V lost 1 base, J lost 2 bases, and 9 bases lay in between. CDR3 length: 15 residues. Germline loops: CDR1 LGHNA, CDR2 YSLEER.

The chain joins TRBV29-1 to TRBJ2-1; TRBD2 matches at 7 bases. The V segment lost 2 bases and the J segment 6 bases; nucleotides outside the gene matches: 4. This CDR3 has 13 amino acids. Germline CDR1 reads SQVTM; CDR2 reads ANQGSEA. CDR3 nucleotide sequence: TGCAGCGTTGAAAGATGGGGGGGCAATGAGCAGTTCTTC. Translated, it gives CSVERWGGNEQFF.

This chain's CDR3 is CASRSRQGRNYGYTF. Here the CDR3 DNA reads TGTGCCAGCAGGTCACGACAGGGTCGGAACTATGGCTACACCTTC. The chain joins TRBV5-6 to TRBJ1-2; 7 bases match TRBD1. After removal of 5 bases from V and 2 bases from J, the junction contained 9 bases not matched to a gene. The germline V gene encodes CDR1 SGHDT and CDR2 YYEEEE. This CDR3 contains 15 residues. Drawing the rest from reference TRBV5-6 and TRBJ1-2, the complete variable domain is DAGVTQSPTHLIKTRGQQVTLRCSPKSGHDTVSWYQQALGQGPQFIFQYYEEEERQRGNFPDRFSGHQFPNYSSELNVNALLLGDSALYLCASRSRQGRNYGYTFGSGTRLTVV.

The count of this clone is one. This rearrangement joins TRBV3-1 (or the pseudogene TRBV3-2) to TRBJ1-2; D ambiguous. Trimming cost V 1 base and J 8 bases, with 17 bases left between them. Looked up from germline, CDR1 is LGHDT and CDR2 is YNNKEL (reference sequence). CDR3 length equals 15 residues. DNA of the CDR3: TGTGCCAGCAGCCAAGTCCGCACGGGGTGGGGAGGCTACACCTTC. It encodes CASSQVRTGWGGYTF.

J is TRBJ1-3 and V is TRBV15; D is unresolved. Germline V lookup: CDR1 LNHNV, CDR2 YYDKDF (reference sequence). V lost 7 bases, J lost 2 bases, and 6 bases lay in between. The CDR3 contains 12 residues. CDR3 nucleotide sequence: TGTGCCACCAAGGGAGCTGGAAACACCATATATTTT. Translating it yields CATKGAGNTIYF.

This sequence joins TRBV19 and TRBJ1-1, with a possible D match to TRBD1 (5 bases). Per the germline V gene, CDR1 is LNHDA and CDR2 is SQIVND (reference sequence). CDR3 size: 14 residues. Trimming pared 3 bases from V and 3 bases from J, leaving 11 bases between. The CDR3 sequence: CASSIRGRDTEAFF. The CDR3 DNA reads TGTGCCAGTAGTATCCGGGGGAGGGACACTGAAGCTTTCTTT.

This sequence joins TRBV7-3 and TRBJ2-1; 10 bases are shared with TRBD1. Germline-derived CDR1 and CDR2 are SGHTA and FQGTGA. The V segment lost 3 bases and the J segment 9 bases; nucleotides outside the gene matches: 5. The CDR3 loop spans 14 amino acids. The CDR3 coding sequence is TGTGCCAGCAGCTTGTGGACAGGGGGGACTGAGCAGTTCTTC. It is translated as CASSLWTGGTEQFF. Filled out from reference TRBV7-3 and TRBJ2-1, the complete variable domain reads GAGVSQTPSNKVTEKGKYVELRCDPISGHTALYWYRQSLGQGPEFLIYFQGTGAADDSGLPNDRFFAVRPEGSVSTLKIQRTERGDSAVYLCASSLWTGGTEQFFGPGTRLTVL.

The rearrangement uses TRBV23-1 and TRBJ1-5, with a weak D call TRBD1 (6 bases). TRBV23-1 is known as an ORF, though its function is uncertain. This CDR3 contains 14 residues. Trimming took off 3 bases at V and 6 bases at J, with 12 bases between the two ends. CDR3 sequence: CASSHAKGGQPQHF. CDR3 nucleotides: TGCGCCAGCAGTCATGCTAAAGGGGGTCAGCCCCAGCATTTT.

CDR3 region: CASSGKTGRQGETQYF. The CDR3 DNA is TGTGCCAGCAGCGGGAAAACAGGGAGACAGGGGGAGACCCAGTACTTC. The chain links TRBV9 to TRBJ2-5; 8 bases map to TRBD1. The germline V gene encodes CDR1 SGDLS and CDR2 YYNGEE. The CDR3 length is 16 residues. J was trimmed by 5 bases and V by 3 bases; bases with no gene match: 12.